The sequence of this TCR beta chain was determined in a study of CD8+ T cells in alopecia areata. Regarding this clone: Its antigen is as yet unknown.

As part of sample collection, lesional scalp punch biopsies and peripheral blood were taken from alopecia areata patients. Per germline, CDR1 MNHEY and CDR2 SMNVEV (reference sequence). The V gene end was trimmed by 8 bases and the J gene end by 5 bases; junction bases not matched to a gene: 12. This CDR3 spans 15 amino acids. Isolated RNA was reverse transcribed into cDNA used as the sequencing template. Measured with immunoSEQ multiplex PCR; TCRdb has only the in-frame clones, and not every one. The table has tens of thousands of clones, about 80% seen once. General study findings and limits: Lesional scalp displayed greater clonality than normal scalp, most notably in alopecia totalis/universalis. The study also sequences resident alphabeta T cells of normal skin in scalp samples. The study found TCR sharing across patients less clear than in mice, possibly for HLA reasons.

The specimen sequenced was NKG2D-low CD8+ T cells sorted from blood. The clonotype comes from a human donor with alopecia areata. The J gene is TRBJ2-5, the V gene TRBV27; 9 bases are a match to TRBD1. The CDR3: CASPTGQGLSETQYF. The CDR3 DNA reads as TGTGCCAGCCCGACGGGACAGGGTTTGTCGGAGACCCAGTACTTC.